This TCR beta chain was observed in a study of blood T cell repertoires in COVID-19. On the study more broadly: T cells, B-cell-depleted T cells, or PBMCs supplied cDNA or gDNA.

Sequenced by immunoSEQ multiplex PCR; TCRdb stores in-frame clones only, minus some. The sample has some 300,000 clones; roughly 89% are singletons. Unmatched junction bases numbered 8, after V lost 5 bases and J lost 0 bases. The CDR3 loop spans 16 amino acids. Germline values: CDR1 MNHEY, CDR2 SMNVEV (reference sequence). Within 2 weeks of study entry, exposed participants had contacted a PCR-confirmed or clinician-diagnosed COVID-19 case. The receptor comes from a woman aged 45-59 years who had been exposed to COVID-19. The chain couples TRBV27 to TRBJ1-1; 8 nucleotides agree with TRBD1. Sequences were obtained from PBMCs or T cells enriched from blood (not recorded which). The CDR3 sequence: CASSPFLDRVNTEAFF. The CDR3 DNA reads as TGTGCCAGCAGTCCTTTCCTGGACAGGGTGAACACTGAAGCTTTCTTT.